What follows are 19 T cell receptor beta chains derived from one specimen sequenced in a study of spatial heterogeneity in lung cancer. Specified time point: sample taken at primary tumor resection. Whole RNA was taken from tumor, nontumor lung or frozen PBMC; it was then sequenced unsorted. TCRdb analysed the 5' RACE reads with MiXCR anew, one entry per CDR3 protein. The profile shows 65,000 to 85,000 distinct CDR3 sequences, more than 15% of them singletons. Specimen: PBMCs, collected at surgery. These receptors came from a male donor with early-stage non-small cell lung cancer.

This clonotype was observed at least ten times. The chain couples TRBV3-1 to TRBJ2-1, with D tentatively TRBD2 (6 bases). The CDR3 consists of 14 residues. Germline CDR1 reads LGHDT; CDR2 reads YNNKEL (reference sequence). Trimming removed 0 bases at V and 12 bases at J, with 15 bases between. The CDR3 region is CASSQDFLDGGQFF. The CDR3, as DNA: TGTGCCAGCAGCCAAGATTTCCTAGACGGGGGGCAGTTCTTC.

This chain uses TRBV4-1 with TRBJ1-2; D call uncertain. The germline CDR1 and CDR2 sequences are MGHRA and YSYEKL. Trimming removed 0 bases at V and 2 bases at J, with 10 bases between. The CDR3 spans 15 residues. The CDR3 nucleotides are TGCGCCAGCAGCCAAGAATGGCAGGTAAACTATGGCTACACCTTC. Translating it yields CASSQEWQVNYGYTF.

The genes are TRBV10-2 and TRBJ2-7, with a possible D match to TRBD1 (6 bases). Trimming took off 6 bases at V and 4 bases at J, with 13 bases between the two ends. The CDR3 covers 13 residues. Germline CDR1 and CDR2: WSHSY and SAAADI. DNA of the CDR3: TGCGCCAGCAGGACAGGCTCCGTGTACGAGCAGTACTTC. Translation gives CASRTGSVYEQYF.

This clonotype was observed a few times. The gene calls are TRBV27 and TRBJ2-3; 7 nucleotides align to TRBD1. J gave up 4 bases and V 4 bases, and 5 bases lay outside the gene matches. CDR3 length equals 14 residues. CDR1 is MNHEY and CDR2 is SMNVEV in the germline V gene (reference sequence). CDR3 sequence reads: CASSWDSSPDTQYF. In nucleotides, the CDR3 is TGTGCCAGCAGTTGGGACAGCAGCCCAGATACGCAGTATTTT.

The sample holds a few counts of this clonotype. The chain combines TRBV20-1 with TRBJ2-7, with 10 bases fitting TRBD2. The CDR3 runs to 18 residues. V trimming: 2 bases; J trimming: 3 bases; junction bases outside the gene matches: 16. The germline CDR1 and CDR2 sequences are DFQATT and SNEGSKA (reference sequence). CDR3 in DNA: TGCAGTGCTAGACCACTAAGGACTAGCGGAATTCCCGTCTACGAGCAGTACTTC. This sequence encodes CSARPLRTSGIPVYEQYF.

The chain joins TRBV5-1 to TRBJ1-6; tentatively, D is TRBD1 (5 bases). Germline V gives CDR1 SGHRS, CDR2 YFSETQ. This CDR3 comprises 15 residues. Between the trimmed V and J ends, which lost 0 bases and 7 bases, there was a span of 11 bases. CDR3 residues: CASSLGGPQNSPLHF. The CDR3 DNA follows: TGCGCCAGCAGCTTGGGGGGCCCCCAAAATTCACCCCTCCACTTT.

V gene TRBV27 combines with J gene TRBJ2-7, with D maybe TRBD2 (7 bases). The germline V gene encodes CDR1 MNHEY and CDR2 SMNVEV (reference sequence). Trimming stripped 0 bases from V and 7 bases from J, with 13 bases between. The CDR3 is made up of 14 amino acids. CDR3 nucleotide sequence: TGTGCCAGCAGTTTATCGGGGGGGGGCTGGGAGCAGTACTTC. Its translation is CASSLSGGGWEQYF.

This clonotype was detected ten times or more. V is TRBV28 and J is TRBJ2-7; no firm D call. The CDR3 spans 13 residues. Germline V CDR1 and CDR2: MDHEN, SYDVKM. V shed 5 bases and J shed 7 bases, with 15 bases lying between them. CDR3 DNA: TGTGCCAGCAGTCCGACGGTGTATCCGGAGCAGTACTTC. Translating gives CASSPTVYPEQYF. Using reference TRBV28 and TRBJ2-7 for the parts outside the CDR3, the full variable domain is DVKVTQSSRYLVKRTGEKVFLECVQDMDHENMFWYRQDPGLGLRLIYFSYDVKMKEKGDIPEGYSVSREKKERFSLILESASTNQTSMYLCASSPTVYPEQYFGPGTRLTVT.

This clonotype turned up a few times. The chain links TRBV21-1 to TRBJ2-5; the table's D call, TRBD2, has no DNA check behind it. TRBV21-1 is a documented pseudogene. This CDR3 has 15 amino acids. CDR3 sequence (DNA): TGTGCCAGCAGCAGTCGCGGGGGGCAGCAAGAGACCCAGTACTTC. Its protein product is CASSSRGGQQETQYF.

The rearrangement links TRBV5-6 to TRBJ2-6; no firm D call. V was cut by 5 bases and J by 5 bases, with 14 bases left in between. The V gene's germline CDR1 is SGHDT and CDR2 YYEEEE. The CDR3 runs to 15 residues. CDR3 sequence: CASRRRSVRANVLTF. The DNA of the CDR3 is TGTGCCAGCAGAAGACGGTCCGTCCGGGCCAACGTCCTGACTTTC.

This clonotype has ten or more counts. This chain links TRBV6-5 with TRBJ1-4; no clear D. The germline CDR1 and CDR2 sequences are MNHEY and SVGAGI. The CDR3 extends over 11 amino acids. Trimming shortened V by 3 bases and J by 8 bases, and 4 bases separated the two germline ends. The CDR3 is CASSYGEKLFF. CDR3 sequence (DNA): TGTGCCAGCAGTTATGGAGAAAAACTGTTTTTT.

The sample holds many counts of this clonotype. The rearrangement uses TRBV5-1 and TRBJ2-7; weak D call: TRBD1 (5 bases). The V end lost 2 bases, the J end lost 3 bases, and 12 bases lay between the germline ends. The CDR3 covers 14 residues. CDR1 and CDR2 from the germline V gene are SGHRS and YFSETQ. Here the CDR3 DNA reads TGCGCCAGCAGCTTCGGGCAGGGATTCTACGAGCAGTACTTC. It codes for CASSFGQGFYEQYF.

The chain carries TRBV28 and TRBJ1-3; 9 bases are a match to TRBD1. V gave up 6 bases and J gave up 3 bases; unmatched junction bases: 0. The germline V gene encodes CDR1 MDHEN and CDR2 SYDVKM. The CDR3 runs to 13 residues. DNA for the CDR3: TGTGCCAGCAGGACAGGGGGTGGAAACACCATATATTTT. Translating it yields CASRTGGGNTIYF. Full variable domain (rest looked up from reference TRBV28 and TRBJ1-3): DVKVTQSSRYLVKRTGEKVFLECVQDMDHENMFWYRQDPGLGLRLIYFSYDVKMKEKGDIPEGYSVSREKKERFSLILESASTNQTSMYLCASRTGGGNTIYFGEGSWLTVV.

This clonotype has just a few counts. The chain combines TRBV5-1 with TRBJ2-2; 15 bases match TRBD2. Germline V gene sequence: CDR1 SGHRS, CDR2 YFSETQ. Trimming removed 4 bases from V and 5 bases from J; junction bases left unmatched: 6. This CDR3 comprises 17 residues. CDR3 sequence (DNA): TGCGCCAGCAGCCTGGGACTAGCGGGAGGTTGGACCGGGGAGCTGTTTTTT. Residues: CASSLGLAGGWTGELFF.

This clonotype occurred a few times. This chain joins TRBV7-8 and TRBJ2-1; no reliable D call. Between the trimmed V and J ends, which lost 2 bases and 5 bases, there was a span of 7 bases. The germline gives CDR1 SGHVS, CDR2 FQNEAQ. The CDR3 totals 13 residues. The CDR3 sequence: CASSLRPDNEQFF. CDR3 coding DNA: TGTGCCAGCAGCTTACGGCCCGACAATGAGCAGTTCTTC.

This clonotype was counted once. The genes are TRBV11-3 and TRBJ1-6; TRBD1 agrees at 10 bases. The CDR3 sequence is 15 residues long. Germline V CDR1 and CDR2: SGHNT, YENEEA. J lost 8 bases, V lost 3 bases, and 4 bases had no gene match. CDR3 DNA sequence: TGTGCCAGCAGCTTCGGGACAGGGGAGGATTCACCCCTCCACTTT. Protein sequence: CASSFGTGEDSPLHF.

This clonotype was recorded a few times. The J gene is TRBJ2-3, the V gene TRBV20-1, with D unresolved. The CDR3 runs to 16 residues. The germline CDR1 and CDR2 sequences are DFQATT and SNEGSKA (reference sequence). The germline V and J ends were trimmed by 0 bases and 0 bases, with 13 bases remaining between them. The CDR3 protein is CSARDLIGVSTDTQYF. CDR3 nucleotides: TGCAGTGCTAGAGATTTGATAGGAGTCAGCACAGATACGCAGTATTTT.

This clonotype showed up just a few times. The rearrangement joins TRBV4-2 to TRBJ1-5, with a weak D call TRBD1 (5 bases). Germline lookup yields CDR1 LGHNA and CDR2 YNFKEQ. The CDR3 loop spans 15 amino acids. V was trimmed by 0 bases and J by 5 bases, leaving 11 bases between them. In DNA, the CDR3 is TGTGCCAGCAGCCAAGATTGGGACGCTGATCAGCCCCAGCATTTT. Translated, it gives CASSQDWDADQPQHF.

This clonotype has only a few counts. The chain joins TRBV27 to TRBJ1-5; no reliable D call. V was cut by 3 bases and J by 7 bases, with 16 bases left in between. The CDR3 runs 15 residues. CDR1 and CDR2 from the germline V gene are MNHEY and SMNVEV (reference sequence). The CDR3 DNA reads as TGTGCCAGCAGTTTCTCGTTCGGGAGGGTGCAGCCCCAGCATTTT. Translated, it gives CASSFSFGRVQPQHF.